This T cell receptor (beta chain) was found in a study of cytomegalovirus exposure and HLA in healthy donors. Regarding this clone: Its antigen is unknown.

The CDR3 runs 14 residues. V lost 7 bases, J lost 1 base, and 11 bases lay in between. CDR1 is MNHEY, CDR2 SVGAGI, per germline. General study points: CMV serostatus alone was available as immune exposure information. At a 0.05 false discovery rate, a later analysis found some 17,000 TCR beta sequences to be associated with HLA alleles.

The PCR contained 60 Vbeta and 13 Jbeta primers. TCRdb's copy holds only in-frame clones and misses some; the assay was immunoSEQ multiplex PCR. The table records roughly 140,000 clones, under 85% of them present only once. This rearrangement joins TRBV6-5 to TRBJ2-1; D may be TRBD1 (5 bases). Sequencing was done on a sample of PBMCs. This TCR derives from a woman aged 35 to 49 in good health and CMV-seropositive. CDR3 amino acids: CASTAAGSYNEQFF. The CDR3 DNA reads TGTGCCAGCACGGCGGCAGGGTCCTACAATGAGCAGTTCTTC.